The rows below give T cell receptor beta chains drawn from one sample of a study of cytomegalovirus exposure and HLA in healthy donors. The assay was immunoSEQ multiplex PCR, and TCRdb's table has in-frame clones only and misses some. This sample carries tens of thousands of clones, 70% to 85% of them seen once, and the ten largest clones take around 3%. Material: PBMCs. The receptors were gathered from a middle-aged man in good health and CMV-seronegative. Each CDR3 is given with its conserved first and last residue. A D gene is named only where the DNA matches it firmly. Clone size is shown for a subset of rows, as once, few, many or a class of expanded clone.

cdr3_aa cdr3_nt j_call v_call clone_size d_call
CASSFDRLDTEAFF TGTGCCAGCAGCTTCGACAGGCTAGACACTGAAGCTTTCTTT TRBJ1-1 TRBV7-2 once NA
CASRKGQPYYEQYF TGTGCCAGCAGGAAGGGACAGCCTTACTACGAGCAGTACTTC TRBJ2-7 TRBV2 NA TRBD1
CASSFGHTDTQYF TGTGCCAGCAGTTTCGGACACACAGATACGCAGTATTTT TRBJ2-3 TRBV28 NA NA
CASRDFFNHSSPLHF TGTGCCAGTAGGGACTTTTTTAACCACTCTTCACCCCTCCACTTT TRBJ1-6 TRBV19 NA NA
CASSNWGSNNEQFF TGTGCCAGCAGCAATTGGGGCAGTAACAATGAGCAGTTCTTC TRBJ2-1 TRBV9 few NA
CASSLGGGEQYF TGCGCCAGCAGCTTGGGCGGGGGCGAGCAGTACTTC TRBJ2-7 TRBV5-1 NA TRBD2
CSVGQGHTEAFF TGCAGCGTTGGGCAGGGGCACACTGAAGCTTTCTTT TRBJ1-1 TRBV29-1 NA NA
CASSSGQLNEKLFF TGTGCCAGCAGCTCTGGACAGCTTAATGAAAAACTGTTTTTT TRBJ1-4 TRBV7-9 NA NA
CASSRSEGSYQYF TGCGCCAGCAGCCGGAGTGAAGGATCCTACCAGTACTTC TRBJ2-5 TRBV10-2 NA NA
CASSAPGHWADGANVLTF TGTGCCAGCAGCGCTCCGGGACACTGGGCGGATGGGGCCAACGTCCTGACTTTC TRBJ2-6 TRBV5-6 NA NA
CASSPTGTASYEQYF TGTGCCAGCAGCCCAACCGGGACAGCCTCCTACGAGCAGTACTTC TRBJ2-7 TRBV7-6 NA TRBD1
CASGGTGGNYGYTF TGTGCCAGCGGAGGGACAGGGGGCAACTATGGCTACACCTTC TRBJ1-2 TRBV6-5 once TRBD1
CASSQVGGRNEKLFF TGCGCCAGCAGCCAAGTAGGGGGCAGGAATGAAAAACTGTTTTTT TRBJ1-4 TRBV4-1 NA TRBD1
CSVARYDKNTEAFF TGCAGCGTTGCCCGTTATGACAAGAACACTGAAGCTTTCTTT TRBJ1-1 TRBV29-1 NA NA
CASSMGQGDEQYF TGTGCCAGCAGCATGGGACAGGGTGACGAGCAGTACTTC TRBJ2-7 TRBV7-8 NA TRBD1
CASSLRLSDTGELFF TGTGCCAGCAGCTTGAGACTAAGCGACACCGGGGAGCTGTTTTTT TRBJ2-2 TRBV11-2 NA NA
CASSGRQGTLNTEAFF TGTGCCAGCAGTGGGAGACAGGGGACTTTGAACACTGAAGCTTTCTTT TRBJ1-1 TRBV28 NA TRBD1
CASSPGADTNQPQHF TGTGCCAGCTCACCAGGGGCGGACACCAATCAGCCCCAGCATTTT TRBJ1-5 TRBV18 once NA
CASSRDRGAYEQYF TGCGCCAGCAGCCGGGACAGGGGAGCCTACGAGCAGTACTTC TRBJ2-7 TRBV4-1 NA TRBD1
CASSYDRGSGELFF TGTGCCAGCAGTTACGACCGAGGCAGCGGGGAGCTGTTTTTT TRBJ2-2 TRBV6-6 NA NA
CAWSVSSGAYNEQFF TGTGCCTGGAGTGTATCTAGCGGAGCCTACAATGAGCAGTTCTTC TRBJ2-1 TRBV30 NA TRBD2
CASSDRERDTQYF TGCGCCAGCTCGGACAGGGAGAGAGATACGCAGTATTTT TRBJ2-3 TRBV5-1 NA TRBD1
CASRERSTTGELFF TGTGCCAGCAGAGAACGGTCAACCACCGGGGAGCTGTTTTTT TRBJ2-2 TRBV6-5 NA NA
CASQGQLSGNTIYF TGTGCCAGCCAGGGACAGCTCTCTGGAAACACCATATATTTT TRBJ1-3 TRBV19 NA TRBD1
CASSTRQGAVTGELFF TGTGCCAGTAGTACCAGACAGGGGGCGGTGACCGGGGAGCTGTTTTTT TRBJ2-2 TRBV19 NA TRBD1
CASSPLRGSYEQYF TGTGCCAGTAGCCCGCTCAGGGGATCCTACGAGCAGTACTTC TRBJ2-7 TRBV19 NA NA
CASSRQGAAKGTQYF TGTGCCAGCAGCCGACAAGGGGCCGCCAAAGGGACCCAGTACTTC TRBJ2-5 TRBV5-6 NA NA
CATWGVNTEAFF TGTGCCACCTGGGGGGTGAACACTGAAGCTTTCTTT TRBJ1-1 TRBV10-3 NA NA
CASRTQGTEANYGYTF TGTGCCAGTAGAACACAGGGAACTGAAGCTAACTATGGCTACACCTTC TRBJ1-2 TRBV19 NA NA
CASSEAGRNIQYF TGTGCCAGCAGTGAAGCCGGCAGGAACATTCAGTACTTC TRBJ2-4 TRBV2 once NA
CASSSTGTSGGTSTDTQYF TGTGCCAGCAGTTCAACCGGGACTAGCGGGGGGACTAGCACAGATACGCAGTATTTT TRBJ2-3 TRBV7-9 NA TRBD2
CASSRTGVEVGYTF TGTGCCAGCAGCCGGACAGGGGTTGAAGTTGGCTACACCTTC TRBJ1-2 TRBV6-6 NA TRBD1
CASSLVVSPYEQYF TGCGCCAGCAGCTTGGTAGTTAGCCCCTACGAGCAGTACTTC TRBJ2-7 TRBV5-1 NA NA
CASSSRDSGVGTEAFF TGCGCCAGCAGCTCACGGGACAGTGGGGTAGGAACTGAAGCTTTCTTT TRBJ1-1 TRBV5-1 NA TRBD1
CASSTLQGAGYYGYTF TGTGCCAGCAGTACCTTACAGGGGGCAGGCTACTATGGCTACACCTTC TRBJ1-2 TRBV6-6 NA TRBD1
CASSVVSGGTGELFF TGCGCCAGCAGTGTAGTTAGCGGTGGTACCGGGGAGCTGTTTTTT TRBJ2-2 TRBV10-1 NA NA
CASRFSGGTYEQYF TGTGCCAGCAGGTTTAGCGGGGGGACCTATGAGCAGTACTTC TRBJ2-7 TRBV27 NA TRBD2
CASSSRPDSATDTQYF TGTGCCAGCAGTTCCCGTCCCGACAGTGCTACAGATACGCAGTATTTT TRBJ2-3 TRBV27 NA NA
CASSSYTHRTGTGKIQPQHF TGTGCCAGCAGCTCCTACACACACCGAACCGGGACAGGGAAAATTCAGCCCCAGCATTTT TRBJ1-5 TRBV7-3 NA TRBD1
CASSPDQPQHF TGTGCCAGCAGCCCGGATCAGCCCCAGCATTTT TRBJ1-5 TRBV21-1 once NA
CASSEAWSAGELFF TGTGCCAGCAGTGAAGCCTGGAGCGCCGGGGAGCTGTTTTTT TRBJ2-2 TRBV6-1 NA NA
CASSLTGTVYEQYF TGTGCCAGTAGCCTAACCGGGACAGTCTACGAGCAGTACTTC TRBJ2-7 TRBV19 medium-sized TRBD1
CASNSRGREAFF TGTGCCAGCAACTCGCGAGGGCGTGAAGCTTTCTTT TRBJ1-1 TRBV28 NA NA
CASSLEGPGTQYF TGCGCCAGCAGCTTGGAGGGCCCGGGAACCCAGTACTTC TRBJ2-5 TRBV5-1 once NA
CASSPQGAGAYYEQYF TGTGCCAGCTCACCACAGGGGGCAGGGGCCTACTACGAGCAGTACTTC TRBJ2-7 TRBV18 NA TRBD1
CASSYGGGNQPQHF TGTGCCAGCAGTTACGGGGGGGGCAATCAGCCCCAGCATTTT TRBJ1-5 TRBV6-6 NA NA
CASSYEGTYQETQYF TGTGCCAGCAGTTACGAGGGAACATACCAAGAGACCCAGTACTTC TRBJ2-5 TRBV6-6 NA NA